This passage covers 19 T cell receptor beta chains from one sample sequenced in a study of T cell responses to AZD1222 COVID-19 vaccine. The data were produced by immunoSEQ multiplex PCR, yet TCRdb's version contains in-frame clones alone and is incomplete. This table holds over 100,000 clones, about 80% found once. The source was peripheral blood, collected on day 0 of AZD1222 vaccination. These receptors were taken from an adult in good health.

The chain joins TRBV5-4 to TRBJ2-7, with 8 bases lining up with TRBD1. The CDR3 spans 14 residues. Per the germline V gene, CDR1 is SGHNT and CDR2 is YYREEE (reference sequence). With 2 bases clipped from V and 5 bases from J, the junction kept 6 bases outside the gene matches. CDR3 amino acids: CASSFWTGLDEQYF. The CDR3 DNA sequence: TGTGCCAGCAGCTTTTGGACAGGGCTCGACGAGCAGTACTTC. The full variable domain, with the rest looked up from reference TRBV5-4 and TRBJ2-7, is ETGVTQSPTHLIKTRGQQVTLRCSSQSGHNTVSWYQQALGQGPQFIFQYYREEENGRGNFPPRFSGLQFPNYSSELNVNALELDDSALYLCASSFWTGLDEQYFGPGTRLTVT.

This chain uses TRBV24-1 with TRBJ2-7; the D gene could be TRBD1 or TRBD2 (5 bases each). The CDR3 has 15 amino acids. V lost 4 bases and J 3 bases, leaving 15 bases between the germline ends. Germline CDR1 KGHDR, CDR2 SFDVKD. The chain's CDR3 is CATSDDSGSHYEQYF. CDR3 bases: TGTGCCACCAGTGACGACAGCGGTTCACACTACGAGCAGTACTTC.

The rearrangement uses TRBV9 and TRBJ2-1; 11 nucleotides line up with TRBD2. Trimming at V came to 4 bases and at J to 6 bases, leaving 9 bases not matched to a gene. Germline V gene sequence: CDR1 SGDLS, CDR2 YYNGEE. This CDR3 region has 16 residues. CDR3 nucleotides: TGTGCCAGCAGCCCCCGGCGCGGGACTAGCGGCAATGAGCAGTTCTTC. Protein sequence: CASSPRRGTSGNEQFF. Full variable domain (missing parts from reference TRBV9 and TRBJ2-1): DSGVTQTPKHLITATGQRVTLRCSPRSGDLSVYWYQQSLDQGLQFLIQYYNGEERAKGNILERFSAQQFPDLHSELNLSSLELGDSALYFCASSPRRGTSGNEQFFGPGTRLTVL.

This chain uses TRBV27 with TRBJ2-5; maybe TRBD2 (7 bases). From germline, CDR1 is MNHEY and CDR2 SMNVEV (reference sequence). The CDR3 covers 13 residues. Trimming took off 2 bases at V and 12 bases at J, with 16 bases between the two ends. The CDR3 coding sequence is TGTGCCAGCAGTTTAAACGGAGGGGGGGCAAAGTACTTC. It codes for CASSLNGGGAKYF.

The chain has TRBV18 and TRBJ1-5; D might be TRBD1 (6 bases). This CDR3 comprises 16 residues. The V end was cut by 3 bases, the J end by 0 bases, with 12 bases between. Germline V gives CDR1 KGHSH, CDR2 LQKENI. The CDR3 sequence is CASSPPGQNSNQPQHF. CDR3 DNA sequence: TGTGCCAGCTCACCCCCAGGACAGAATAGCAATCAGCCCCAGCATTTT.

The chain employs TRBV7-2 and TRBJ1-2, with 9 bases that match TRBD1. With 3 bases clipped from V and 3 bases from J, the junction kept 2 bases outside the gene matches. Per the germline V gene, CDR1 is SGHTA and CDR2 is FQGNSA. This CDR3 is built from 14 residues. The CDR3 is CASSFRQGDYGYTF. Here the CDR3 DNA reads TGTGCCAGCAGCTTTCGACAGGGGGACTATGGCTACACCTTC.

The chain uses TRBV18 and TRBJ1-4, with D perhaps matching TRBD1 (5 bases). The V end lost 5 bases, the J end lost 14 bases, and 21 bases lay between the germline ends. The CDR3 spans 14 residues. Per the germline V gene, CDR1 is KGHSH and CDR2 is LQKENI. The CDR3 protein is CASSSDGSRGRLFF. The DNA of the CDR3 is TGTGCCAGCTCATCGGACGGATCAAGGGGTCGTCTGTTTTTT.

The chain couples TRBV5-1 to TRBJ2-7, with D maybe TRBD2 (6 bases). Germline values: CDR1 SGHRS, CDR2 YFSETQ. The CDR3 sequence is 15 residues long. Trimming took 2 bases from V and 1 from J, leaving 13 bases between them. CDR3 loop: CASSFSGEVSYEQYF. CDR3 coding DNA: TGCGCCAGCAGCTTTTCGGGGGAGGTATCCTACGAGCAGTACTTC. The whole variable domain, filled in from reference TRBV5-1 and TRBJ2-7, reads KAGVTQTPRYLIKTRGQQVTLSCSPISGHRSVSWYQQTPGQGLQFLFEYFSETQRNKGNFPGRFSGRQFSNSRSEMNVSTLELGDSALYLCASSFSGEVSYEQYFGPGTRLTVT.

This clone appeared once. This rearrangement joins TRBV19 to TRBJ2-2; 14 bases agree with TRBD2. This CDR3 has 18 residues. V lost 1 base to trimming and J lost 2 bases; unmatched junction nucleotides: 3. The germline V gene has CDR1 LNHDA and CDR2 SQIVND (reference sequence). CDR3 DNA: TGTGCCAGTAGTATAGTCGGACTAGCGGGAGGTAACACCGGGGAGCTGTTTTTT. Translation gives CASSIVGLAGGNTGELFF.

The chain uses TRBV21-1 and TRBJ2-5; the table names TRBD1, a call not compared with the DNA. TRBV21-1 is tagged as a pseudogene. The CDR3 length is 15 residues. The CDR3 DNA is TGTGCCAGCAGCAAAGGCTCGAAAAGGGGGGAGACCCAGTACTTC. Translating gives CASSKGSKRGETQYF.

The CDR3 sequence: CASSSGIFEQYF. CDR3 DNA sequence: TGTGCCAGCAGTTCTGGGATTTTCGAGCAGTACTTC. The V and J genes are TRBV28 and TRBJ2-7, with no clear D. Germline V gene lookup returns CDR1 MDHEN and CDR2 SYDVKM. V was trimmed by 4 bases and J by 6 bases, leaving 10 bases between them. The CDR3 runs 12 residues.

The chain combines TRBV4-3 with TRBJ2-2; D remains ambiguous. V dropped 1 base and J dropped 3 bases, with 12 bases sitting between them. Germline loops: CDR1 LGHNA, CDR2 YSLEER. The CDR3 has 16 residues. CDR3 sequence reads: CASSQGSYIHTGELFF. For the CDR3, the DNA is TGCGCCAGCAGCCAAGGGTCCTACATACACACCGGGGAGCTGTTTTTT.

The chain has TRBV3-1 (or the pseudogene TRBV3-2) and TRBJ1-1; the D gene is possibly TRBD1 (6 bases). Germline V lookup: CDR1 LGHDT, CDR2 YNNKEL (reference sequence). The V and J ends lost 3 bases and 4 bases respectively, with 9 bases between them. The CDR3 is 13 residues long. The CDR3 DNA reads as TGTGCCAGCAGCCAGGGAGGGGGCACTGAAGCTTTCTTT. Amino acid sequence: CASSQGGGTEAFF.

The genes are TRBV28 and TRBJ2-2; D not certain. V was clipped by 5 bases and J by 6 bases, with 19 bases between them. The germline V gene has CDR1 MDHEN and CDR2 SYDVKM. This CDR3 spans 16 amino acids. CDR3 nucleotide sequence: TGTGCCAGCAGTCTCCACTATGATAGCAGCGCCGGGGAGCTGTTTTTT. Translated: CASSLHYDSSAGELFF. The variable domain in full, completed from reference TRBV28 and TRBJ2-2, reads DVKVTQSSRYLVKRTGEKVFLECVQDMDHENMFWYRQDPGLGLRLIYFSYDVKMKEKGDIPEGYSVSREKKERFSLILESASTNQTSMYLCASSLHYDSSAGELFFGEGSRLTVL.

The sample holds a few counts of this clone. This chain links TRBV27 with TRBJ2-7; 8 positions agree with TRBD1. Per the germline V gene, CDR1 is MNHEY and CDR2 is SMNVEV (reference sequence). The CDR3 extends over 17 amino acids. V was pared by 5 bases and J by 3 bases, with 15 bases of the junction left unmatched. The CDR3 DNA is TGTGCCAGCAGTCCGACTCAAACCGGGACAGGTTTCTACGAGCAGTACTTC. Protein: CASSPTQTGTGFYEQYF.

The genes are TRBV5-5 and TRBJ1-2; D unresolved. Trimming shortened V by 1 base and J by 2 bases, and 6 bases separated the two germline ends. CDR3 length: 13 amino acids. From germline, CDR1 is SGHKS and CDR2 YYEKEE (reference sequence). CDR3 loop: CASSLNGNYGYTF. The CDR3 coding sequence is TGTGCCAGCAGCTTGAACGGCAACTATGGCTACACCTTC.

The V and J genes are TRBV5-1 and TRBJ2-1; 10 nucleotides match TRBD2. The CDR3 extends over 16 amino acids. The germline CDR1 and CDR2 sequences are SGHRS and YFSETQ. The trim removed 4 bases at V and 3 bases at J, leaving 7 bases unmatched. CDR3 nucleotides: TGCGCCAGCAGCGTGATAGCGGGAGGAGGCTACAATGAGCAGTTCTTC. Translated: CASSVIAGGGYNEQFF. Together with reference TRBV5-1 and TRBJ2-1, the CDR3 gives the full variable domain: KAGVTQTPRYLIKTRGQQVTLSCSPISGHRSVSWYQQTPGQGLQFLFEYFSETQRNKGNFPGRFSGRQFSNSRSEMNVSTLELGDSALYLCASSVIAGGGYNEQFFGPGTRLTVL.

The J gene is TRBJ1-2, the V gene TRBV5-1; possible D gene TRBD1, 5 bases. The CDR3 spans 14 residues. V dropped 0 bases and J dropped 5 bases, with 11 bases sitting between them. Germline V CDR1 and CDR2: SGHRS, YFSETQ. CDR3 sequence: CASSLDFGGYGYTF. The CDR3, as DNA: TGCGCCAGCAGCTTGGATTTTGGGGGTTATGGCTACACCTTC.

The chain uses TRBV2 and TRBJ2-3; 9 positions match TRBD1. The germline gives CDR1 SNHLY, CDR2 FYNNEI. The CDR3 runs to 14 residues. The trim removed 5 bases at V and 2 bases at J, leaving 2 bases unmatched. The CDR3 bases are TGTGCCAGCAGTTTACAGGGGGCCACAGATACGCAGTATTTT. Its protein product is CASSLQGATDTQYF.